A single sample is the source of the 32 T cell receptor beta chains below, sequenced in a study of shared clonotypes between healthy human individuals. Profiling relied on immunoSEQ multiplex PCR, and the TCRdb table lists in-frame clones only, not all of them. The repertoire has under 550,000 clones, around 96% of them found once; the top ten carry less than 0.06%. The sequencing sample was made of naive CD4+ T cells sorted from blood. Subset in this sample: CD45RA+ positively selected. The source of these receptors is a young woman in good health.

The V and J genes are TRBV27 and TRBJ2-1; unclear D gene. CDR3 length equals 13 residues. CDR1 is MNHEY and CDR2 is SMNVEV in the germline V gene (reference sequence). Trimming removed 4 bases at V and 10 bases at J, with 14 bases between. The CDR3 DNA sequence: TGTGCCAGCAGTTCTATAGTGTTCAGCGAGCAGTTCTTC. Translating gives CASSSIVFSEQFF.

For the CDR3, the DNA is TGCGCCAGCAGCGGGGGAGGGGTGAACACTGAAGCTTTCTTT. It yields the protein CASSGGGVNTEAFF. This chain connects TRBV5-1 to TRBJ1-1; maybe TRBD1 (5 bases). This CDR3 spans 14 amino acids. Per germline, CDR1 SGHRS and CDR2 YFSETQ. Trimming pared 4 bases from V and 0 bases from J, leaving 10 bases between.

The chain is built from TRBV19 and TRBJ1-1, with a possible D match to TRBD1 (5 bases). Germline V gene lookup returns CDR1 LNHDA and CDR2 SQIVND (reference sequence). The CDR3 loop spans 15 amino acids. V was shortened by 1 base and J by 1 base, with 10 bases between the two germline ends. The CDR3 region is CASSIGRGWNTEAFF. CDR3 DNA sequence: TGTGCCAGTAGTATAGGTAGGGGATGGAACACTGAAGCTTTCTTT.

The count of this clone is one. V gene TRBV7-6 combines with J gene TRBJ2-3, with D uncertain. Per germline, CDR1 SGHVS and CDR2 FNYEAQ. This CDR3 spans 15 amino acids. V lost 1 base, J lost 0 bases, and 8 bases lay in between. The CDR3 loop reads CASSLVGSSTDTQYF. CDR3 DNA sequence: TGTGCCAGCAGCTTAGTGGGGTCTAGCACAGATACGCAGTATTTT.

Here the CDR3 DNA reads TGTGCCAGCAGCTTAGACCAGGGCACAGATACGCAGTATTTT. Translation gives CASSLDQGTDTQYF. This rearrangement joins TRBV7-9 to TRBJ2-3; D uncertain. Germline V lookup: CDR1 SEHNR, CDR2 FQNEAQ (reference sequence). Trimming shortened V by 1 base and J by 1 base, and 6 bases separated the two germline ends. The CDR3 contains 14 residues.

J is TRBJ1-6 and V is TRBV4-2; possible D gene TRBD1, 6 bases. The CDR3 sequence is 19 residues long. V was pared by 1 base and J by 10 bases, with 26 bases between. Germline CDR1 and CDR2: LGHNA and YNFKEQ. CDR3 coding DNA: TGTGCCAGCAGCCAAGTTAGGCAGGGGAGTTACAGCTTTGGGTCACCCCTCCACTTT. Encoded protein: CASSQVRQGSYSFGSPLHF.

The genes are TRBV11-2 and TRBJ1-1; 7 nucleotides match TRBD1. Germline lookup yields CDR1 SGHAT and CDR2 FQNNGV. This CDR3 is built from 13 residues. The V segment lost 8 bases and the J segment 1 base; nucleotides outside the gene matches: 4. DNA of the CDR3: TGTGCCAGCGGTAGGGACAGGAACACTGAAGCTTTCTTT. It yields the protein CASGRDRNTEAFF.

This chain links TRBV5-4 with TRBJ2-3; the D gene is possibly TRBD2 (5 bases). This CDR3 is 15 amino acids long. V lost 0 bases and J lost 4, with 12 bases in between. Germline CDR1 is SGHNT and CDR2 is YYREEE (reference sequence). CDR3 region: CASSLGGAVSDTQYF. CDR3 bases: TGTGCCAGCAGCTTGGGGGGAGCGGTTTCAGATACGCAGTATTTT.

The gene calls are TRBV7-9 and TRBJ2-7; D remains unclear. With 1 base removed from V and 0 bases from J, the gap between germline ends came to 10 bases. Germline loops: CDR1 SEHNR, CDR2 FQNEAQ (reference sequence). This CDR3 is built from 15 residues. CDR3 loop: CASSLGYRPSYEQYF. DNA of the CDR3: TGTGCCAGCAGCTTAGGATATCGGCCCTCCTACGAGCAGTACTTC.

The chain is built from TRBV21-1 and TRBJ2-7; the table assigns TRBD2, which was not confirmed against the DNA. TRBV21-1 constitutes a pseudogene. CDR3 length: 18 amino acids. The CDR3 DNA reads TGTGCCAGCAGCAATGGGTGGCTAGCGGGCCCAGCTAACTACGAGCAGTACTTC. As protein: CASSNGWLAGPANYEQYF.

This clone was picked up one time. V is TRBV15 and J is TRBJ2-7; no firm D call. The germline V gene has CDR1 LNHNV and CDR2 YYDKDF (reference sequence). This CDR3 spans 18 amino acids. The V and J ends lost 0 bases and 2 bases respectively, with 20 bases between them. The CDR3 loop is CATSRDFSYEDGAYEQYF. The CDR3 region has the DNA TGTGCCACCAGCAGAGATTTTTCGTATGAGGACGGAGCCTACGAGCAGTACTTC.

CDR3 DNA sequence: TGTGCCAGCAGTTTATATCGGGGTGGGAACACTGAAGCTTTCTTT. This codes for CASSLYRGGNTEAFF. V is TRBV27 and J is TRBJ1-1; D gene unclear. This CDR3 has 15 amino acids. CDR1 and CDR2 from the germline V gene are MNHEY and SMNVEV (reference sequence). The V end was cut by 1 base, the J end by 1 base, with 10 bases between.

V usage is TRBV5-6 and J usage is TRBJ2-7; 9 bases map to TRBD1. The CDR3 sequence is 16 residues long. Trimming at V came to 4 bases and at J to 2 bases, leaving 10 bases not matched to a gene. Germline V gene lookup returns CDR1 SGHDT and CDR2 YYEEEE. CDR3 nucleotide sequence: TGTGCCAGCAGCCTGGGCCGCTGGACAGGGGCCTACGAGCAGTACTTC. Amino acid sequence: CASSLGRWTGAYEQYF.

This sequence joins TRBV7-8 and TRBJ2-3, with TRBD2 matching over 8 bases. The germline V gene encodes CDR1 SGHVS and CDR2 FQNEAQ. V gave up 5 bases and J gave up 4 bases; unmatched junction bases: 17. The CDR3 is 18 amino acids. In DNA form, the CDR3 reads TGTGCCAGCAGCCCCGAATTAGCGGGGTGGGCGTGGGCAGATACGCAGTATTTT. It is translated as CASSPELAGWAWADTQYF.

The rearrangement links TRBV12-5 to TRBJ2-1; tentative D call: TRBD1 (6 bases). Germline V gene lookup returns CDR1 LGHNT and CDR2 FRNRAP. Trimming stripped 2 bases from V and 4 bases from J, with 9 bases between. The CDR3 is 14 amino acids. This CDR3 reads CASGLSTGYNEQFF. CDR3 bases: TGTGCTAGTGGTTTGTCGACAGGATACAATGAGCAGTTCTTC.

The chain has TRBV18 and TRBJ1-4; TRBD1 might be the D (5 bases). CDR1 is KGHSH, CDR2 LQKENI, per germline. V lost 6 bases and J lost 2, with 13 bases in between. This CDR3 has 15 amino acids. For the CDR3, the DNA is TGTGCCAGCTCCCGCTACGGGACGACTAATGAAAAACTGTTTTTT. It codes for CASSRYGTTNEKLFF.

This sequence joins TRBV5-1 and TRBJ1-1; D possibly corresponds to TRBD1 (5 bases). This CDR3 has 14 residues. V gave up 3 bases and J gave up 7 bases, with 16 bases separating them. Germline V CDR1 and CDR2: SGHRS, YFSETQ. DNA of the CDR3: TGCGCCAGCAGCTCTAGAGGGGAATCGGGTGAAGCTTTCTTT. Amino acid sequence: CASSSRGESGEAFF.

This rearrangement joins TRBV18 to TRBJ2-2; 11 bases align to TRBD2. Germline V gene sequence: CDR1 KGHSH, CDR2 LQKENI. The CDR3 length is 17 residues. J gave up 5 bases and V 3 bases, and 8 bases lay outside the gene matches. The CDR3 here is CASSPRLSSGRTGELFF. The CDR3 nucleotides read TGTGCCAGCTCACCCCGGTTGTCTAGCGGGAGGACCGGGGAGCTGTTTTTT.

V usage is TRBV5-1 and J usage is TRBJ2-1; D gene unclear. V was trimmed by 3 bases and J by 1 base, leaving 8 bases between them. Looked up from germline, CDR1 is SGHRS and CDR2 is YFSETQ. There are 14 residues in the CDR3. CDR3 residues: CASSSASSYNEQFF. The DNA of the CDR3 is TGCGCCAGCAGCTCGGCATCTTCCTACAATGAGCAGTTCTTC. The full variable domain, completed using reference TRBV5-1 and TRBJ2-1, is KAGVTQTPRYLIKTRGQQVTLSCSPISGHRSVSWYQQTPGQGLQFLFEYFSETQRNKGNFPGRFSGRQFSNSRSEMNVSTLELGDSALYLCASSSASSYNEQFFGPGTRLTVL.

The chain links TRBV6-5 to TRBJ1-3; D remains unclear. Trimming took off 7 bases at V and 2 bases at J, with 12 bases between the two ends. CDR3 size: 14 residues. Germline CDR1 and CDR2: MNHEY and SVGAGI. The CDR3 nucleotides read TGTGCCAGCATCGCGGGAGGACCTGGAAACACCATATATTTT. Its translation: CASIAGGPGNTIYF.

The rearrangement links TRBV7-6 to TRBJ2-3; D not certain. In germline, CDR1 is SGHVS, CDR2 FNYEAQ. This CDR3 contains 14 residues. Trimming removed 5 bases from V and 4 bases from J, with 13 bases in between. The CDR3 DNA follows: TGTGCCAGCAGCCGAGCCTTGGTGGCAGATACGCAGTATTTT. Its translation is CASSRALVADTQYF. Based on the CDR3 plus reference TRBV7-6 and TRBJ2-3, the full variable domain is GAGVSQSPRYKVTKRGQDVALRCDPISGHVSLYWYRQALGQGPEFLTYFNYEAQQDKSGLPNDRFSAERPEGSISTLTIQRTEQRDSAMYRCASSRALVADTQYFGPGTRLTVL.

The sample holds a few counts of this clone. CDR3 in DNA: TGTGCCAGCGCCAAACAGGGGGGAAACACCATATATTTT. As protein: CASAKQGGNTIYF. This chain links TRBV9 with TRBJ1-3; 7 bases map to TRBD1. The CDR3 sequence is 13 residues long. V was pared by 7 bases and J by 4 bases, with 5 bases of the junction left unmatched. Germline V gene sequence: CDR1 SGDLS, CDR2 YYNGEE. Complete variable domain (other parts from reference TRBV9 and TRBJ1-3): DSGVTQTPKHLITATGQRVTLRCSPRSGDLSVYWYQQSLDQGLQFLIQYYNGEERAKGNILERFSAQQFPDLHSELNLSSLELGDSALYFCASAKQGGNTIYFGEGSWLTVV.

The V call is TRBV30, the J call TRBJ2-1; D is possibly TRBD1 or TRBD2 (5 bases each). Germline V gene lookup returns CDR1 GTSNPN and CDR2 SVGIG (reference sequence). Trimming pared 0 bases from V and 1 base from J, leaving 10 bases between. This CDR3 contains 15 residues. The CDR3: CAWSVWGSSYNEQFF. As DNA, the CDR3 is TGTGCCTGGAGTGTGTGGGGGAGTTCCTACAATGAGCAGTTCTTC.

V gene TRBV29-1 combines with J gene TRBJ2-1, with 9 bases lining up with TRBD2. V trimming: 7 bases; J trimming: 10 bases; junction bases outside the gene matches: 11. Germline CDR1 reads SQVTM; CDR2 reads ANQGSEA. The CDR3 covers 13 residues. CDR3 loop: CSDRRTSDNEQFF. Written as DNA, the CDR3 is TGCAGCGACCGACGGACTAGCGATAACGAGCAGTTCTTC.

The chain joins TRBV28 to TRBJ2-7; the D gene is possibly TRBD2 (6 bases). Looked up from germline, CDR1 is MDHEN and CDR2 is SYDVKM. The CDR3 consists of 15 residues. The V and J ends lost 5 bases and 3 bases respectively, with 17 bases between them. The CDR3: CASSGGLSEGYEQYF. The CDR3 DNA reads as TGTGCCAGCAGTGGGGGACTCTCCGAGGGCTACGAGCAGTACTTC. Combining the CDR3 with reference TRBV28 and TRBJ2-7 gives the whole variable domain DVKVTQSSRYLVKRTGEKVFLECVQDMDHENMFWYRQDPGLGLRLIYFSYDVKMKEKGDIPEGYSVSREKKERFSLILESASTNQTSMYLCASSGGLSEGYEQYFGPGTRLTVT.

The chain links TRBV18 to TRBJ1-5; 7 bases align to TRBD1. The V gene's germline CDR1 is KGHSH and CDR2 LQKENI. J lost 0 bases, V lost 6 bases, and 14 bases had no gene match. There are 18 residues in the CDR3. The CDR3 reads CASSPDRDTASSNQPQHF. The CDR3 nucleotides are TGTGCCAGCTCCCCCGACAGGGATACGGCTTCTAGCAATCAGCCCCAGCATTTT.

This rearrangement joins TRBV2 to TRBJ2-1; 10 nucleotides align to TRBD2. V dropped 7 bases and J dropped 11; count of bases not matched to a gene: 14. Germline assignment: CDR1 SNHLY and CDR2 FYNNEI. The CDR3 sequence is 15 residues long. The CDR3 sequence: CASIWAGTSEMKQFF. DNA for the CDR3: TGTGCCAGCATATGGGCCGGGACTAGCGAAATGAAGCAGTTCTTC.

The chain employs TRBV15 and TRBJ2-5, with 12 bases that match TRBD2. The J call is doubtful: the DNA matches TRBJ2-7 better. This CDR3 contains 16 residues. Germline V CDR1 and CDR2: LNHNV, YYDKDF (reference sequence). The CDR3 nucleotides read TGTGCCACCAGCCCCGAGGGGACTAGCGGGTTCTACGAGCAGTACTTC. This gives the protein CATSPEGTSGFYEQYF.

The chain's CDR3 is CASSPGQSYEQYF. Written as DNA, the CDR3 is TGTGCCAGCAGCCCCGGACAGTCCTACGAGCAGTACTTC. The V gene is TRBV9, the J gene TRBJ2-7, with D possibly being TRBD1 (6 bases). This CDR3 is built from 13 residues. CDR1 is SGDLS, CDR2 YYNGEE, per germline. The ends were cut back, 4 bases at V and 1 base at J, with 9 bases in the middle.

The chain links TRBV6-1 to TRBJ1-1, with unresolved D. V gave up 1 base and J gave up 4 bases, with 10 bases separating them. The V gene's germline CDR1 is MNHNS and CDR2 SASEGT. This CDR3 contains 14 residues. The CDR3 here is CASSEGPKGTEAFF. DNA for the CDR3: TGTGCCAGCAGTGAAGGACCCAAGGGCACTGAAGCTTTCTTT.

V and J are TRBV7-9 and TRBJ1-2; D perhaps matches TRBD1 (6 bases). CDR3 length equals 18 residues. Germline lookup yields CDR1 SEHNR and CDR2 FQNEAQ (reference sequence). Trimming pared 5 bases from V and 5 bases from J, leaving 27 bases between. The CDR3: CASSTYGSFEGVVYGYTF. CDR3 DNA: TGTGCCAGCAGCACTTACGGGTCTTTCGAGGGGGTTGTTTATGGCTACACCTTC.

The V and J genes are TRBV21-1 and TRBJ1-1; the table's D call, TRBD1, has no DNA check behind it. TRBV21-1 counts as a pseudogene. The CDR3 has 16 amino acids. DNA of the CDR3: TGTGCCAGCAGCAATCCGGAACAGGACCCGAACACTGAAGCTTTCTTT. Protein: CASSNPEQDPNTEAFF.